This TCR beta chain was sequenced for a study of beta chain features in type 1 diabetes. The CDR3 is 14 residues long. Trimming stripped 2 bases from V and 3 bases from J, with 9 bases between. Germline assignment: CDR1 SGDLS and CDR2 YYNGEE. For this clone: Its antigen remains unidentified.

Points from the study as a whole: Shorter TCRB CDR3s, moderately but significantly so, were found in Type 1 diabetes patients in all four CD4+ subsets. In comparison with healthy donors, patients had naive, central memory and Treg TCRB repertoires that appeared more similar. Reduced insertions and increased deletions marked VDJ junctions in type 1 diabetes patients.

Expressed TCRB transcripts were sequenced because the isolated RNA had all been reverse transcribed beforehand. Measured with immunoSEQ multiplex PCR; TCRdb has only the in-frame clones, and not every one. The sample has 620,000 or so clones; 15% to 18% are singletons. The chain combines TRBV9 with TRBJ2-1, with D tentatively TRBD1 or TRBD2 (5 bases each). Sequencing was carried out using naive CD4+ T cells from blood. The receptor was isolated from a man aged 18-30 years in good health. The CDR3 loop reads CASSVGRVYNEQFF. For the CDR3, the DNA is TGTGCCAGCAGCGTGGGGCGGGTCTACAATGAGCAGTTCTTC.